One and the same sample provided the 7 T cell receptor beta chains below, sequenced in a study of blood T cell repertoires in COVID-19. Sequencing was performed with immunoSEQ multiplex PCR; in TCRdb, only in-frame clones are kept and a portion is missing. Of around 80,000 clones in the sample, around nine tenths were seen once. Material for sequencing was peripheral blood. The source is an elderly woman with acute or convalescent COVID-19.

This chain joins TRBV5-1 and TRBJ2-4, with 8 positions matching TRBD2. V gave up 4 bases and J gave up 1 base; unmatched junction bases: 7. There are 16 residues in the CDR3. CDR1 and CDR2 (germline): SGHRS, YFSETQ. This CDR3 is CASSISREGAKNIQYF. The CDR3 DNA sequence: TGCGCCAGCAGCATCTCCCGGGAGGGGGCCAAAAACATTCAGTACTTC.

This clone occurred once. Written as DNA, the CDR3 is TGTGCCAGCAGCTTAGATCAGGGTGTCAATGAGCAGTTCTTC. Amino acid sequence: CASSLDQGVNEQFF. V and J are TRBV11-2 and TRBJ2-1; D is possibly TRBD1 (5 bases). The V end was cut by 0 bases, the J end by 6 bases, with 9 bases between. Germline assignment: CDR1 SGHAT and CDR2 FQNNGV. CDR3 length equals 14 residues.

The CDR3 region has the DNA TGCGCCAGCAGCTTGGCAGGGAACTCCTACGAGCAGTACTTC. This gives the protein CASSLAGNSYEQYF. The chain employs TRBV5-1 and TRBJ2-7; D possibly corresponds to TRBD1 (5 bases). The germline V and J ends were trimmed by 0 bases and 0 bases, with 7 bases remaining between them. This CDR3 is built from 14 residues. From germline, CDR1 is SGHRS and CDR2 YFSETQ. Full variable domain (outside the CDR3, taken from reference TRBV5-1 and TRBJ2-7): KAGVTQTPRYLIKTRGQQVTLSCSPISGHRSVSWYQQTPGQGLQFLFEYFSETQRNKGNFPGRFSGRQFSNSRSEMNVSTLELGDSALYLCASSLAGNSYEQYFGPGTRLTVT.

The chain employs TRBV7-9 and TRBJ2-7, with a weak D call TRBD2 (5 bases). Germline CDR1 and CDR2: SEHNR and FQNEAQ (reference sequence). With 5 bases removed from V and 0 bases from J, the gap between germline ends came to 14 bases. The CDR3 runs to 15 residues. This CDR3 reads CASSERTGSSYEQYF. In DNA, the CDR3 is TGTGCCAGCAGCGAAAGGACGGGAAGCTCCTACGAGCAGTACTTC.

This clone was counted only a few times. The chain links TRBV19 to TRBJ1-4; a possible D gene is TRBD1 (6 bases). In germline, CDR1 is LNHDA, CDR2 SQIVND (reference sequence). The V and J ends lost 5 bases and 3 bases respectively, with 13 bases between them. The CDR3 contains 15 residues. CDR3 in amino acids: CASSLYDRSNEKLFF. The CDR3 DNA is TGTGCCAGTAGTCTCTACGACAGGTCTAATGAAAAACTGTTTTTT.

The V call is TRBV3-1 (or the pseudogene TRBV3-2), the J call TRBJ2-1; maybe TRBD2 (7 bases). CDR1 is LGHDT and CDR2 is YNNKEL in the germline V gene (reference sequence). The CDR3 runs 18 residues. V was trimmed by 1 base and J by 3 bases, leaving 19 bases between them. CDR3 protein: CASSQVGKKGGFYNEQFF. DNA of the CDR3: TGTGCCAGCAGCCAAGTAGGAAAAAAGGGGGGGTTCTACAATGAGCAGTTCTTC.

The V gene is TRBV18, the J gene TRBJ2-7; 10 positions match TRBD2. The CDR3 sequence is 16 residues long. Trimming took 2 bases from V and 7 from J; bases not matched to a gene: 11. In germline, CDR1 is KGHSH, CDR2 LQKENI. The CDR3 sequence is CASSPTLSGGAGEQYF. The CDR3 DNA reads TGTGCCAGCTCACCAACCTTGAGCGGGGGGGCCGGGGAGCAGTACTTC.